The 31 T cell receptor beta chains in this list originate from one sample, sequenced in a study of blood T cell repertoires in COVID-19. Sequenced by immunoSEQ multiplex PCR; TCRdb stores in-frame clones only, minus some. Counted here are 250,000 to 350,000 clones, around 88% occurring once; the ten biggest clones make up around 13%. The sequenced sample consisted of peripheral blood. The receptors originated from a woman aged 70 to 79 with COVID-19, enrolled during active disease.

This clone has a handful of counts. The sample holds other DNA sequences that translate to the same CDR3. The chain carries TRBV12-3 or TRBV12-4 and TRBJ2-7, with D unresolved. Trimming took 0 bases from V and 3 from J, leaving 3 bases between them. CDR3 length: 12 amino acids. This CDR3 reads CASSLAYYEQYF. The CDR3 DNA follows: TGTGCCAGCAGTTTAGCATACTACGAGCAGTACTTC.

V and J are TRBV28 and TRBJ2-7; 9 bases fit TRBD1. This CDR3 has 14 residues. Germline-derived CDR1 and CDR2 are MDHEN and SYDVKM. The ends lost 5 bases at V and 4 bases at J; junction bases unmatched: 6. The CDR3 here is CASSAQGARYEQYF. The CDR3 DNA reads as TGTGCCAGCAGTGCACAGGGGGCGAGGTACGAGCAGTACTTC.

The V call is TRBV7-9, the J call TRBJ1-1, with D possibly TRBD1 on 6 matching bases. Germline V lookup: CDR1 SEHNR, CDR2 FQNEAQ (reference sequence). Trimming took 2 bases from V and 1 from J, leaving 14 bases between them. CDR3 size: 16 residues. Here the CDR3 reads CASSLRSGHQNTEAFF. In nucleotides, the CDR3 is TGTGCCAGCAGCTTAAGATCGGGACACCAGAACACTGAAGCTTTCTTT.

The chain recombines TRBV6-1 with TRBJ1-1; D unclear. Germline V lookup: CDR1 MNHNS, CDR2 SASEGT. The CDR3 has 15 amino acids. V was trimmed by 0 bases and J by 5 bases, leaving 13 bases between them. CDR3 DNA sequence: TGTGCCAGCAGTGAAGCTGGTCTCCGGGAGACTGAAGCTTTCTTT. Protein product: CASSEAGLRETEAFF.

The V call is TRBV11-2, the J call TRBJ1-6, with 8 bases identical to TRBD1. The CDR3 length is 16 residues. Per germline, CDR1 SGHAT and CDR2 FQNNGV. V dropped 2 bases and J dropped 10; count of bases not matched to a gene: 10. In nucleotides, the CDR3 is TGTGCCAGCAGCTTACTAAGGACAGGGAAAGGCTCACCCCTCCACTTT. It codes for CASSLLRTGKGSPLHF. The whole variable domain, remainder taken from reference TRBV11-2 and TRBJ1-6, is EAGVAQSPRYKIIEKRQSVAFWCNPISGHATLYWYQQILGQGPKLLIQFQNNGVVDDSQLPKDRFSAERLKGVDSTLKIQPAKLEDSAVYLCASSLLRTGKGSPLHFGNGTRLTVT.

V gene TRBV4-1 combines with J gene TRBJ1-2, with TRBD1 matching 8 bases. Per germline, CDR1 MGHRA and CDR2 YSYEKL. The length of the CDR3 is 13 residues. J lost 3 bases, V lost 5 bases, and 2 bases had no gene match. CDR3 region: CASSVQGDYGYTF. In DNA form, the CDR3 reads TGCGCCAGCAGCGTACAGGGGGACTATGGCTACACCTTC.

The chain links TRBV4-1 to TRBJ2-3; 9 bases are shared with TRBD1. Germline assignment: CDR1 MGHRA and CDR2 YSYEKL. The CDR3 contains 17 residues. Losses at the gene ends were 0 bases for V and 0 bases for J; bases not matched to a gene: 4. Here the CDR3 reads CASSQEAQGASTDTQYF. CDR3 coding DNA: TGCGCCAGCAGCCAAGAAGCACAGGGGGCAAGCACAGATACGCAGTATTTT.

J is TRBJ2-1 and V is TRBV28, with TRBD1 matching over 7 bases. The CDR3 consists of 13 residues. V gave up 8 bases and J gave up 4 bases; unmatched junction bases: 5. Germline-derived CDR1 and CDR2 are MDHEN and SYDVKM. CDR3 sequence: CASRAGGYNEQFF. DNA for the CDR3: TGTGCCAGCCGGGCAGGGGGATACAATGAGCAGTTCTTC.

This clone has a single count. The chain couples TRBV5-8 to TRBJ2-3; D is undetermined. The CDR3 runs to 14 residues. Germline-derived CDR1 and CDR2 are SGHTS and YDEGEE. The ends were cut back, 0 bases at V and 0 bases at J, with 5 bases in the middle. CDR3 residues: CASSLGSSTDTQYF. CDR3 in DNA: TGTGCCAGCAGCTTGGGGAGCAGCACAGATACGCAGTATTTT.

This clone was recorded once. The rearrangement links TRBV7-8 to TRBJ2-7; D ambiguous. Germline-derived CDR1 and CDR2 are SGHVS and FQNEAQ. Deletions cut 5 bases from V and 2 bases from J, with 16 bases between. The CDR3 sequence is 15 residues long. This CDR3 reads CASSPRRLVTYEQYF. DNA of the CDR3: TGTGCCAGCAGCCCGCGTAGACTGGTAACCTACGAGCAGTACTTC. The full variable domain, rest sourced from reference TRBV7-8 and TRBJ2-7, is GAGVSQSPRYKVAKRGQDVALRCDPISGHVSLFWYQQALGQGPEFLTYFQNEAQLDKSGLPSDRFFAERPEGSVSTLKIQRTQQEDSAVYLCASSPRRLVTYEQYFGPGTRLTVT.

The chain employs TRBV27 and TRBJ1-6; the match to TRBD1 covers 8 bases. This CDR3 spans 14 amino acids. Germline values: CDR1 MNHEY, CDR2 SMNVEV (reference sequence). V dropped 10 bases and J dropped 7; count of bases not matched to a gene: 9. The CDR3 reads CATTRTGQNSPLHF. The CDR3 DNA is TGTGCCACTACTCGGACAGGGCAAAATTCACCCCTCCACTTT.

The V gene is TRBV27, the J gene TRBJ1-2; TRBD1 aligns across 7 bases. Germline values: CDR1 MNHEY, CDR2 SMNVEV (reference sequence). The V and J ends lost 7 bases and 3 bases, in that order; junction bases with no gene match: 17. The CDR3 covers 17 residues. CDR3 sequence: CASTKSGTDDIYYGYTF. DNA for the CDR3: TGTGCCAGCACCAAATCCGGGACAGACGATATATACTATGGCTACACCTTC.

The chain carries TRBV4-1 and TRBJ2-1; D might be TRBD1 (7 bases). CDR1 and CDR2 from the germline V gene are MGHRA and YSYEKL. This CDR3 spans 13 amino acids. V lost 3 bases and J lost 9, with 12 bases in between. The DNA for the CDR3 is TGCGCCAGCAGCCACGGAGGGGGCGCTGAGCAGTTCTTC. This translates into CASSHGGGAEQFF.

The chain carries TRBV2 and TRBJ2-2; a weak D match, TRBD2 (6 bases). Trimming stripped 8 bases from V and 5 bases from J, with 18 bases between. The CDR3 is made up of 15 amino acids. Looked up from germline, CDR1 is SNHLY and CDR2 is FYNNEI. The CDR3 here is CASQGGSGGTGELFF. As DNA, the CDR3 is TGTGCCAGCCAAGGAGGTTCCGGGGGTACCGGGGAGCTGTTTTTT.

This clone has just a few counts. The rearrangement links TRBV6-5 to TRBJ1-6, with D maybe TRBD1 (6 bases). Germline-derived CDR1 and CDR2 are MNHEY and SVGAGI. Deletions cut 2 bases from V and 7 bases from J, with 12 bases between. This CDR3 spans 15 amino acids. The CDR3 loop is CASSYTGTPNSPLHF. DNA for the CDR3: TGTGCCAGCAGTTACACCGGGACACCAAATTCACCCCTCCACTTT.

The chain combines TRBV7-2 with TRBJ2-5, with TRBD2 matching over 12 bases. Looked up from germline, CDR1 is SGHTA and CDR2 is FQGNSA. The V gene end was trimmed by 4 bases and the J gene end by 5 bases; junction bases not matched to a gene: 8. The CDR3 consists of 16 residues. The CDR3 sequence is CASSSRTSGIGETQYF. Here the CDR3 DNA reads TGTGCCAGCAGCTCTCGGACTAGCGGGATCGGGGAGACCCAGTACTTC.

This CDR3 is CASTPQFEQFF. CDR3 DNA: TGTGCCAGCACCCCCCAGTTTGAGCAGTTCTTC. The rearrangement joins TRBV7-9 to TRBJ2-1; no reliable D call. CDR1 and CDR2 from the germline V gene are SEHNR and FQNEAQ (reference sequence). The CDR3 contains 11 residues. V shed 7 bases and J shed 9 bases, with 10 bases lying between them. The whole variable domain, filled in from reference TRBV7-9 and TRBJ2-1, reads DTGVSQNPRHKITKRGQNVTFRCDPISEHNRLYWYRQTLGQGPEFLTYFQNEAQLEKSRLLSDRFSAERPKGSFSTLEIQRTEQGDSAMYLCASTPQFEQFFGPGTRLTVL.

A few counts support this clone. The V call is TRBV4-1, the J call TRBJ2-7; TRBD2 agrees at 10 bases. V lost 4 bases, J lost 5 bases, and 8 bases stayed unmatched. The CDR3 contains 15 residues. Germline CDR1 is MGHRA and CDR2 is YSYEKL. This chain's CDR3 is CASSLTSGAPDEQYF. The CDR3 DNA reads TGCGCCAGCAGCCTTACTAGCGGGGCGCCGGACGAGCAGTACTTC.

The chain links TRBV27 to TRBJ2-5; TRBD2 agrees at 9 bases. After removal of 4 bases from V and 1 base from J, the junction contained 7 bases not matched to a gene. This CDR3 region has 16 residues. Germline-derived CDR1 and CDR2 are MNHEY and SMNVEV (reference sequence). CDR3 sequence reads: CASSSDSGGLQETQYF. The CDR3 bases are TGTGCCAGCAGTTCTGACAGCGGGGGGCTCCAAGAGACCCAGTACTTC.

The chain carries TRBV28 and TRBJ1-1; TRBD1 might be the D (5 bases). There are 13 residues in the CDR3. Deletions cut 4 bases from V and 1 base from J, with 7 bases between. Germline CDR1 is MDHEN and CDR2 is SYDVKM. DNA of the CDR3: TGTGCCAGCAGTTACGGGGGGAACACTGAAGCTTTCTTT. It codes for CASSYGGNTEAFF.

The CDR3 DNA reads TGTGCCAGCAGCTTGGTACAGGGCGACGCTGAAAAACTGTTTTTT. Translating it yields CASSLVQGDAEKLFF. The chain employs TRBV5-4 and TRBJ1-4; perhaps TRBD1 as D (6 bases). CDR1 is SGHNT and CDR2 is YYREEE in the germline V gene (reference sequence). This CDR3 spans 15 amino acids. The V and J ends lost 0 bases and 7 bases respectively, with 13 bases between them.

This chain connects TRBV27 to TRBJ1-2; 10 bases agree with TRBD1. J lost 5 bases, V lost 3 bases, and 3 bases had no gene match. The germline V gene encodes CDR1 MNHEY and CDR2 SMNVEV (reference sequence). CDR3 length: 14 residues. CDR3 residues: CASSLGQGRYGYTF. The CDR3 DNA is TGTGCCAGCAGTTTGGGACAGGGGAGGTATGGCTACACCTTC.

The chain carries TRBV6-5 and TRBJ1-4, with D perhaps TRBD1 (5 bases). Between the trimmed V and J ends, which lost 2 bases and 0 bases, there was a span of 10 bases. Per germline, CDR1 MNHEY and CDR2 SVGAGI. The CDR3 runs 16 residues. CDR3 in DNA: TGTGCCAGCAGTTACAGGCCAGGGACAACTAATGAAAAACTGTTTTTT. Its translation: CASSYRPGTTNEKLFF.

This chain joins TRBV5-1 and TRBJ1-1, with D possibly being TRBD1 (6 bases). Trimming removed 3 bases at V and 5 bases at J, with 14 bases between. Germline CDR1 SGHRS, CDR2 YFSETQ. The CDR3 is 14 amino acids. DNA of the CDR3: TGCGCCAGCAGCTCGGGCGGGGGGCGGACTGAAGCTTTCTTT. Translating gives CASSSGGGRTEAFF.

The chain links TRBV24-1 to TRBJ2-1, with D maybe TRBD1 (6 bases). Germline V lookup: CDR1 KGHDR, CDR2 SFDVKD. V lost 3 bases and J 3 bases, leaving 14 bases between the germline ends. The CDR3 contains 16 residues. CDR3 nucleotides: TGTGCCACCAGTGATGCCACGGGACAAAACTACAATGAGCAGTTCTTC. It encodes CATSDATGQNYNEQFF.

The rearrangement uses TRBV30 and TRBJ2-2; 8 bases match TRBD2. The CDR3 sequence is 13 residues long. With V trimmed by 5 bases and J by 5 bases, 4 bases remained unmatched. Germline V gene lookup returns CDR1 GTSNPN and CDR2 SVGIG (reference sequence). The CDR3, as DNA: TGTGCCTGGGGGCGGGGGGAGACCGGGGAGCTGTTTTTT. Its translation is CAWGRGETGELFF.

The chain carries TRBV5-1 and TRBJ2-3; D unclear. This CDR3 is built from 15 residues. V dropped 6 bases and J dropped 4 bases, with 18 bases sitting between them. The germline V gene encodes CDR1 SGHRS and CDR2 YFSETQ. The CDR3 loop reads CASTPSPAQADTQYF. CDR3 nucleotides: TGCGCCAGCACCCCGAGCCCAGCCCAGGCAGATACGCAGTATTTT.

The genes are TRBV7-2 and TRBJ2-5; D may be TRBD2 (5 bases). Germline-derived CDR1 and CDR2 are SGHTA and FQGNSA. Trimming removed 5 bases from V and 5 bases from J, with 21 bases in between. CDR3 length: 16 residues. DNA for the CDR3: TGTGCCAGCAGCCCCGGAGGAAGCGGTCTTGGGGAGACCCAGTACTTC. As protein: CASSPGGSGLGETQYF. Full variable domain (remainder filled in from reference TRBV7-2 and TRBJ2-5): GAGVSQSPSNKVTEKGKDVELRCDPISGHTALYWYRQSLGQGLEFLIYFQGNSAPDKSGLPSDRFSAERTGGSVSTLTIQRTQQEDSAVYLCASSPGGSGLGETQYFGPGTRLLVL.

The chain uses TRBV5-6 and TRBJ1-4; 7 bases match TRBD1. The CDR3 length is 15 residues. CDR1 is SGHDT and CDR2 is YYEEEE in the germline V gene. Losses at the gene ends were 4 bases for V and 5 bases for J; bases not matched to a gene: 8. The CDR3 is CASSTRQGWNEKLFF. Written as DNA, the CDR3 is TGTGCCAGCAGCACACGACAGGGTTGGAATGAAAAACTGTTTTTT.

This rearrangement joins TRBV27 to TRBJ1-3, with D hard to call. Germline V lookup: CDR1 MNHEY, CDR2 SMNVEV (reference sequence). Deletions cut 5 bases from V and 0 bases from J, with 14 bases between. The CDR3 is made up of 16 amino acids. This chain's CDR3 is CASSPLPLSSGNTIYF. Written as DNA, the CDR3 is TGTGCCAGCAGTCCCCTACCTTTAAGCTCTGGAAACACCATATATTTT.

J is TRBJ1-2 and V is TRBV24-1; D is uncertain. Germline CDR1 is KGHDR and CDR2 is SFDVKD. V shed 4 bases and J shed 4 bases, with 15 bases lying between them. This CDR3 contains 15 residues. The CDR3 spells CATSDLDGDLYGYTF. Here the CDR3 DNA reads TGTGCCACCAGTGACTTGGACGGAGATCTCTATGGCTACACCTTC.